The 15 T cell receptor beta chains reported below all come from one sample, sequenced in a study of blood T cell repertoires in COVID-19. Using immunoSEQ multiplex PCR, the repertoire was profiled, and TCRdb retains in-frame clones only, with some absent. The repertoire holds about 110,000 clones, with 69% as singletons. Sequencing was carried out using peripheral blood. All receptors derive from a man at least 80 years old with acute or convalescent COVID-19.

The chain is built from TRBV3-1 (or the pseudogene TRBV3-2) and TRBJ1-3; D not resolved. CDR3 length: 14 residues. Trimming stripped 2 bases from V and 2 bases from J, with 7 bases between. Germline lookup yields CDR1 LGHDT and CDR2 YNNKEL (reference sequence). CDR3 DNA: TGTGCCAGCAGCCAACCGGGAACTGGAAACACCATATATTTT. As protein: CASSQPGTGNTIYF.

This clone has just a few counts. CDR3 DNA sequence: TGTGCCAGCAGTTTACAGTATACGCAGTATTTT. The encoded protein is CASSLQYTQYF. The chain uses TRBV12-3 or TRBV12-4 and TRBJ2-3; D is unresolved. The CDR3 consists of 11 residues. With 2 bases removed from V and 7 bases from J, the gap between germline ends came to 4 bases.

This chain joins TRBV9 and TRBJ2-1, with 13 bases matching TRBD2. Germline CDR1 reads SGDLS; CDR2 reads YYNGEE. The CDR3 is 17 residues long. Trimming removed 0 bases from V and 8 bases from J; junction bases left unmatched: 8. The CDR3 here is CASSVGLGLAGRDEQFF. CDR3 coding DNA: TGTGCCAGCAGCGTAGGACTGGGACTAGCGGGGAGAGATGAGCAGTTCTTC.

The chain is built from TRBV13 and TRBJ1-2; TRBD1 aligns across 8 bases. Germline loops: CDR1 PRHDT, CDR2 FYEKMQ (reference sequence). The trim removed 6 bases at V and 4 bases at J, leaving 10 bases unmatched. The CDR3 loop spans 15 amino acids. The CDR3 nucleotides read TGTGCCAGCAGTTTCCAGGGGGCGCGAGGCTATGGCTACACCTTC. Protein sequence: CASSFQGARGYGYTF.

This chain uses TRBV15 with TRBJ2-1, with 13 bases matching TRBD2. CDR1 LNHNV and CDR2 YYDKDF come from the germline V gene (reference sequence). The length of the CDR3 is 16 residues. J gave up 5 bases and V 3 bases, and 4 bases lay outside the gene matches. The CDR3 loop reads CATSRRGTSGNNEQFF. The CDR3 DNA reads as TGTGCCACCAGCAGGAGAGGGACTAGCGGGAACAATGAGCAGTTCTTC.

The V call is TRBV14, the J call TRBJ2-1; the match to TRBD2 covers 8 bases. J gave up 0 bases and V 5 bases, and 6 bases lay outside the gene matches. The CDR3 extends over 16 amino acids. Germline V gene lookup returns CDR1 SGHDN and CDR2 FVKESK. The CDR3 sequence: CASSTRGGGSYNEQFF. In DNA form, the CDR3 reads TGTGCCAGCAGCACCCGGGGGGGAGGCTCCTACAATGAGCAGTTCTTC. The complete variable domain, with remaining parts taken from reference TRBV14 and TRBJ2-1, reads EAGVTQFPSHSVIEKGQTVTLRCDPISGHDNLYWYRRVMGKEIKFLLHFVKESKQDESGMPNNRFLAERTGGTYSTLKVQPAELEDSGVYFCASSTRGGGSYNEQFFGPGTRLTVL.

The chain employs TRBV7-9 and TRBJ2-2; no clear D. Trimming shortened V by 4 bases and J by 5 bases, and 11 bases separated the two germline ends. CDR3 length: 14 residues. Germline V gives CDR1 SEHNR, CDR2 FQNEAQ (reference sequence). CDR3 sequence: CASSSQVVTGELFF. The DNA for the CDR3 is TGTGCCAGCAGCTCCCAGGTAGTAACCGGGGAGCTGTTTTTT.

The V gene is TRBV18, the J gene TRBJ2-5, with D possibly matching TRBD1 (6 bases). This CDR3 has 14 residues. Trimming stripped 3 bases from V and 2 bases from J, with 10 bases between. CDR1 is KGHSH, CDR2 LQKENI, per germline. DNA of the CDR3: TGTGCCAGCTCACCGGGACAAATACAAGAGACCCAGTACTTC. This gives the protein CASSPGQIQETQYF.

The chain recombines TRBV28 with TRBJ2-5, with 10 bases lining up with TRBD2. Germline CDR1 is MDHEN and CDR2 is SYDVKM. The CDR3 is 14 amino acids. Losses at the gene ends were 6 bases for V and 5 bases for J; bases not matched to a gene: 6. The CDR3 region is CASRYLAGDETQYF. The CDR3 DNA sequence: TGTGCCAGCAGATACCTAGCGGGAGATGAGACCCAGTACTTC.

This clone showed up just a few times. This rearrangement joins TRBV30 to TRBJ2-4; tentative D call: TRBD2 (5 bases). CDR1 is GTSNPN, CDR2 SVGIG, per germline (reference sequence). This CDR3 region has 14 residues. The V and J ends lost 2 bases and 0 bases respectively, with 8 bases between them. The CDR3 DNA follows: TGTGCCTGGAGTTGGGAGCTAGCCAAAAACATTCAGTACTTC. As protein: CAWSWELAKNIQYF.

The gene calls are TRBV7-2 and TRBJ2-1, with 8 bases that match TRBD2. The CDR3 runs to 16 residues. V trimming: 5 bases; J trimming: 10 bases; junction bases outside the gene matches: 16. Germline loops: CDR1 SGHTA, CDR2 FQGNSA. This CDR3 is CASSPYGRGGAGEQFF. CDR3 in DNA: TGTGCCAGCAGCCCATACGGGAGGGGGGGAGCTGGAGAGCAGTTCTTC. Full variable domain (outside the CDR3, taken from reference TRBV7-2 and TRBJ2-1): GAGVSQSPSNKVTEKGKDVELRCDPISGHTALYWYRQSLGQGLEFLIYFQGNSAPDKSGLPSDRFSAERTGGSVSTLTIQRTQQEDSAVYLCASSPYGRGGAGEQFFGPGTRLTVL.

The chain links TRBV6-6 to TRBJ2-1; possible D gene TRBD1, 6 bases. The CDR3 loop spans 13 amino acids. Germline V gene lookup returns CDR1 MNHNY and CDR2 SVGAGI (reference sequence). V was shortened by 8 bases and J by 5 bases, with 13 bases between the two germline ends. CDR3 loop: CASGKRQDNEQFF. CDR3 nucleotide sequence: TGTGCCAGCGGAAAAAGACAGGACAATGAGCAGTTCTTC.

The J gene is TRBJ2-3, the V gene TRBV7-9; perhaps TRBD2 as D (6 bases). The V gene's germline CDR1 is SEHNR and CDR2 FQNEAQ (reference sequence). Deletions cut 1 base from V and 2 bases from J, with 10 bases between. This CDR3 is 15 amino acids long. The CDR3 nucleotides read TGTGCCAGCAGCTTAGGAGGAGGGACCACAGATACGCAGTATTTT. Its translation is CASSLGGGTTDTQYF.

This chain connects TRBV15 to TRBJ2-5, with D possibly TRBD2 on 6 matching bases. Per the germline V gene, CDR1 is LNHNV and CDR2 is YYDKDF (reference sequence). Trimming shortened V by 0 bases and J by 5 bases, and 16 bases separated the two germline ends. The length of the CDR3 is 16 residues. CDR3 nucleotide sequence: TGTGCCACCAGCAGAGATCTGCTAGCGAATACGGAGACCCAGTACTTC. Amino acids: CATSRDLLANTETQYF.

The table lists this clone with a count of one. This chain connects TRBV5-6 to TRBJ2-3; 7 nucleotides align to TRBD2. This CDR3 spans 13 amino acids. Losses at the gene ends were 3 bases for V and 6 bases for J; bases not matched to a gene: 4. Germline CDR1 SGHDT, CDR2 YYEEEE. The CDR3 region has the DNA TGTGCCAGCAGCTCCTGGGGGGGGGATACGCAGTATTTT. This sequence encodes CASSSWGGDTQYF.